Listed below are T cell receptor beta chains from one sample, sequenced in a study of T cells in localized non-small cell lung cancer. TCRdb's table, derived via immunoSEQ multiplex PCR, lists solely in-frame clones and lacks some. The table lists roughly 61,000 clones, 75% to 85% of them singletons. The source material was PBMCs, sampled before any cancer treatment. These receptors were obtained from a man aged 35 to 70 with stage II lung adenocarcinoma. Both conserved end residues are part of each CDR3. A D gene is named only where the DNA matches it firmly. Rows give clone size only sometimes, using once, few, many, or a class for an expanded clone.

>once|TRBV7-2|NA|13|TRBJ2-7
TGTGCCAGCAGCCCACGTAGGGGGTACGAGCAGTACTTC
CASSPRRGYEQYF
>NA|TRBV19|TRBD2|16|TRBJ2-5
TGTGCCAGTAGTCGGACTAGCGGGACTTACCAAGAGACCCAGTACTTC
CASSRTSGTYQETQYF
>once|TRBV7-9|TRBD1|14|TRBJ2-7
TGTGCCAGCAGCCCCAGGGACAGCTCCTACGAGCAGTACTTC
CASSPRDSSYEQYF
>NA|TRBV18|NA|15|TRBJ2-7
TGTGCCAGCTCACCCTTACGGACGGATACCTACGAGCAGTACTTC
CASSPLRTDTYEQYF
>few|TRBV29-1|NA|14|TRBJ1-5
TGCAGCGTTGTAGGGCTCGGTAGCAATCAGCCCCAGCATTTT
CSVVGLGSNQPQHF
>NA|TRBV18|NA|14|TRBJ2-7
TGTGCCAGCTCCCCCCCCAGTCTTCCCTACGAGCAGTACTTC
CASSPPSLPYEQYF
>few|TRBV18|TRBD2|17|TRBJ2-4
TGTGCCAGCTCACCTAGACTAGCGGGAGGATCCAAAAACATTCAGTACTTC
CASSPRLAGGSKNIQYF
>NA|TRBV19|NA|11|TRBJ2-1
TGTGCCAGTAGTATGCGGGACAGGCAGTTCTTC
CASSMRDRQFF
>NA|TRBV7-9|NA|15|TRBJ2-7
TGTGCCAGCAGTTTTGACCCACCCTCCGCCTACGAGCAGTACTTC
CASSFDPPSAYEQYF
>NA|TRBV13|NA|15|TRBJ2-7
TGTGCCAGCAGCTTCCCCAGGGACTCCTCCTACGAGCAGTACTTC
CASSFPRDSSYEQYF
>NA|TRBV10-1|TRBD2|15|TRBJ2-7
TGCGCCAGCAGTGAGACTAGCGGGAGCTCCGACGAGCAGTACTTC
CASSETSGSSDEQYF
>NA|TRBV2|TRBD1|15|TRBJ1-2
TGTGCCAGCAGTGAACGACAGGGAACGGGCTATGGCTACACCTTC
CASSERQGTGYGYTF
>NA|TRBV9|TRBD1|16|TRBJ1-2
TGTGCCAGCACCCCTCAACCCCGGGACAGGGGGGGAGGCTACACCTTC
CASTPQPRDRGGGYTF
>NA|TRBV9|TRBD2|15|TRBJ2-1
TGTGCCAGCAGCGTAGCGGCGGGACTAGCGAATGAGCAGTTCTTC
CASSVAAGLANEQFF
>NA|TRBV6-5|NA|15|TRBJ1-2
TGTGCCAGCAGTTACGGGCAGGCATCAAACTATGGCTACACCTTC
CASSYGQASNYGYTF
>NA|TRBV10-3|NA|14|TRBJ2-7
TGTGCCATCAGTGCAGATACTAGTATTAAAAAGCAGTACTTC
CAISADTSIKKQYF
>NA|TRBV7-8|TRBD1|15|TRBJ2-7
TGTGCCAGCAGCTTAGCCCCGGGACAGGGGTACGAGCAGTACTTC
CASSLAPGQGYEQYF
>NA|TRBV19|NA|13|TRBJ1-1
TGTGCCAGTAACCAGGGTATTGGCACTGAAGCTTTCTTT
CASNQGIGTEAFF
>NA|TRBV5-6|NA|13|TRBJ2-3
TGTGCCAGCAGCCTTCAGCGCACAGATACGCAGTATTTT
CASSLQRTDTQYF
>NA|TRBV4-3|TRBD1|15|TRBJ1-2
TGCGCCAGCAGCCAAGTCGGGGGGACAGGGCTTGGCTACACCTTC
CASSQVGGTGLGYTF
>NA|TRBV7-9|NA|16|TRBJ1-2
TGTGCCAGCAGCTTAAATAACGGAGGGGAACGCTATGGCTACACCTTC
CASSLNNGGERYGYTF
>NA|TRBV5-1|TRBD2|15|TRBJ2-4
TGCGCCAGCAGCCCTAGCGGGATACCCAAAAACATTCAGTACTTC
CASSPSGIPKNIQYF
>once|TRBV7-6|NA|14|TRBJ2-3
TGTGCCAGCAGCTCGTCCGGTCCCACAGATACGCAGTATTTT
CASSSSGPTDTQYF
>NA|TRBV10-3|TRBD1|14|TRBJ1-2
TGTGCCATCAGTGATCGGGACAGGGCCAGTGGCTACACCTTC
CAISDRDRASGYTF
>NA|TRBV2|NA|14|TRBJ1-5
TGTGCCAGCAGTGAATGGGGGACCAATCAGCCCCAGCATTTT
CASSEWGTNQPQHF
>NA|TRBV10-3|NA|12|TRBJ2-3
TGTGCCATCAGCCAGATGACAGATACGCAGTATTTT
CAISQMTDTQYF
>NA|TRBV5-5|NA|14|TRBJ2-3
TGTGCCAGCAGCTCCCGGACAGGCACAGATACGCAGTATTTT
CASSSRTGTDTQYF
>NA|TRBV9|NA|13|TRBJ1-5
TGTGCCAGCAGCGGGGACGGTTATCAGCCCCAGCATTTT
CASSGDGYQPQHF
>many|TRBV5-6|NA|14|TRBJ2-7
TGTGCCAGCAGCCCCATCGCTGGTCCCTACGAGCAGTACTTC
CASSPIAGPYEQYF
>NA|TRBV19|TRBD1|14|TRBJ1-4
TGTGCCAGTAGTCCGGACAGGGGGAATGAAAAACTGTTTTTT
CASSPDRGNEKLFF
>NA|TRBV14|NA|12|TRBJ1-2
TGTGCCAGCGGTTCCCCGTCGTATGGCTACACCTTC
CASGSPSYGYTF
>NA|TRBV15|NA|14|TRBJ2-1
TGTGCCACCAGCAGTCGACGGATCCTAGGTGAGCAGTTCTTC
CATSSRRILGEQFF
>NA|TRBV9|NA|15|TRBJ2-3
TGTGCCAGCAGCGGTGCCGGGACTCACACAGATACGCAGTATTTT
CASSGAGTHTDTQYF
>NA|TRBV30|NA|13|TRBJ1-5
TGTGCCTGGAGTGTAACGGGTTATCAGCCCCAGCATTTT
CAWSVTGYQPQHF
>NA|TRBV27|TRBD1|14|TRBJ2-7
TGTGCCAGCAGTCCCCGGACAGGGCCATACGAGCAGTACTTC
CASSPRTGPYEQYF
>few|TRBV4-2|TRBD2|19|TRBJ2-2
TGTGCCAGCAGCCAAGATACCCAACTAGCGGGCGGTTTCACCGGGGAGCTGTTTTTT
CASSQDTQLAGGFTGELFF
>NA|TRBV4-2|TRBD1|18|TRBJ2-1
TGTGCCAGCAGCCAAGACGCCCTCGGTGGGACAGGGATAAATGAGCAGTTCTTC
CASSQDALGGTGINEQFF
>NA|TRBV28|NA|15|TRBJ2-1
TGTGCCAGCAGTTCGACGTACAGCTCCTACAATGAGCAGTTCTTC
CASSSTYSSYNEQFF